This T cell receptor beta chain is from a study of blood T cell repertoires in COVID-19. Repertoires were generated with immunoSEQ multiplex PCR, while TCRdb's copy carries only in-frame clones and drops some. This table holds fewer than 200,000 clones, 92% found once. The CDR3 sequence is 17 residues long. The V and J ends lost 0 bases and 1 base, in that order; junction bases with no gene match: 8. Germline V lookup: CDR1 MNHEY, CDR2 SVGEGT. Followed longitudinally, the Seattle patients had been enrolled during active infection. Specimen: peripheral blood. The sequence derives from a man aged 25-45 years with COVID-19, enrolled during active disease. This sequence joins TRBV6-2 or TRBV6-3 and TRBJ1-1, with 7 bases that match TRBD1. The CDR3 DNA is TGTGCCAGCAGTTACTCGATCCAGACAGGGCCGAACACTGAAGCTTTCTTT. Its protein product is CASSYSIQTGPNTEAFF.